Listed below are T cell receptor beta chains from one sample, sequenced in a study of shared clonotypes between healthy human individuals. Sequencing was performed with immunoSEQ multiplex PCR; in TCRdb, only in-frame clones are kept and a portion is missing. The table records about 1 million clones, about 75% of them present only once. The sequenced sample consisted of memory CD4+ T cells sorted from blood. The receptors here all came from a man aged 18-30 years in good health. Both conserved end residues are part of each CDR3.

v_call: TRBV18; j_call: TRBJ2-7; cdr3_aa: CASSPPAGTYEQYF
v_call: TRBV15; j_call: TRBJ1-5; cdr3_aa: CATTTGSNQPQHF
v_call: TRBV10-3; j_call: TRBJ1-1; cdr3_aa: CAISEVVLRSGERF
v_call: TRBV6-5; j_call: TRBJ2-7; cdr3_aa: CASSYYPSGAYEQYF
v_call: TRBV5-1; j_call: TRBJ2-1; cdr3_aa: CASTTQGSSYNEQFF
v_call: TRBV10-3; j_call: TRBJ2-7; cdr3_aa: CAISGRSHGAPYEQYF
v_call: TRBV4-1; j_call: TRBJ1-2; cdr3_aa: CASSQAGSWYTF
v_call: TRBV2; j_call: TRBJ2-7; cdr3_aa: CASNRNSYEQYF
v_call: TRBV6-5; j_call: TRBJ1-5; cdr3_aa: CASSYTVQVSNQPQHF
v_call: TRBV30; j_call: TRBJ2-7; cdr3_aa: CAWSRGNPEEQYF
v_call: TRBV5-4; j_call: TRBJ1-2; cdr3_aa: CASSLAGDGYTF
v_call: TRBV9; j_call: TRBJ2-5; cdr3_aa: CASSVEGAQETQYF
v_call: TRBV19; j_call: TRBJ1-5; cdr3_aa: CASSIMDSLNQPQHF
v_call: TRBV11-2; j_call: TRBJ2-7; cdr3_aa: CASSLSLYGGGEQYF
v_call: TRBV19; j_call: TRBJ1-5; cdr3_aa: CATAGDLSQPQHF
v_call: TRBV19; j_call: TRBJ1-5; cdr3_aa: CASSTGTGGSLFSDQPQHF
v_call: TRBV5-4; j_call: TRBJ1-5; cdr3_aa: CASSLGPSNQPQHF